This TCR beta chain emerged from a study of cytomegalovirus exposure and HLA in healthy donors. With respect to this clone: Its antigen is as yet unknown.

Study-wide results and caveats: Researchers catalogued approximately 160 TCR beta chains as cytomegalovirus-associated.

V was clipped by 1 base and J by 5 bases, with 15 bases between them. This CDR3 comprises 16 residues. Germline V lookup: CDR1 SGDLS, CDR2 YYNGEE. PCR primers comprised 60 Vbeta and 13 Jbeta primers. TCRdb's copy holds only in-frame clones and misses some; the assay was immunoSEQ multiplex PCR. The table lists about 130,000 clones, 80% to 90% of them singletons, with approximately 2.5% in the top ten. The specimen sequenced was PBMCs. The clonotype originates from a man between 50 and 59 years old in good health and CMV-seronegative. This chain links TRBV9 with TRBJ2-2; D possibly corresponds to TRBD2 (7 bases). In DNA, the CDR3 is TGTGCCAGCAGCGTACACAGGGTCGGGGGGACCGGGGAGCTGTTTTTT. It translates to CASSVHRVGGTGELFF.